This section outlines one TCR beta chain sequence together with its context. No antigen is known for it. Some clones are missing from TCRdb's copy, which holds only in-frame ones; the method was immunoSEQ multiplex PCR. The table includes 10,000 to 15,000 clones, 55% to 80% detected once. This specimen belongs to a study of T cells in tumors after PD-1 blockade. Across the study: Excluded were patients with checkpoint blockade, immunosuppressants, or radiotherapy or other anti-cancer therapy within 4 weeks. Treatment was either pembrolizumab 200 mg every 3 weeks or cemiplimab 350 mg every 2 weeks.

Notes on the study in general: Peripheral recruitment is suggested, as some novel exhausted tumor clones were in pre-treatment blood. In squamous cell carcinoma, around half of expanded exhausted clones were novel versus about 27% of other expanded CD8+ clones.

The CDR3 spans 16 residues. Per germline, CDR1 LGHDT and CDR2 YNNKEL (reference sequence). V lost 3 bases, J lost 0 bases, and 12 bases lay in between. This sequence was found in a human donor with cutaneous squamous cell carcinoma. The chain carries TRBV3-1 (or the pseudogene TRBV3-2) and TRBJ2-4, with D perhaps TRBD2 (6 bases). The sequencing here drew on tumor tissue, taken before anti-PD-1 treatment. CDR3 protein: CASSHPGLSAKNIQYF. As DNA, the CDR3 is TGTGCCAGCAGCCACCCGGGACTCTCAGCCAAAAACATTCAGTACTTC.